The entry that follows covers one T cell receptor beta chain sequence. This entry comes from a study of blood T cell repertoires in COVID-19. Original data processing: Amplified reference gene primers provided the basis for estimating nucleated cell counts. Repertoires were generated with immunoSEQ multiplex PCR, while TCRdb's copy carries only in-frame clones and drops some. From that table come the V and J calls and clone size; the DNA was used to work out D and trimming. Here the sample spans approximately 130,000 clones, 80% being singletons. The CDR3 is made up of 13 amino acids. V shed 4 bases and J shed 4 bases, with 11 bases lying between them. CDR1 SGHNT and CDR2 YYREEE come from the germline V gene (reference sequence).

This TCR was sampled from a human donor in a cohort sampled during active COVID-19. This rearrangement joins TRBV5-4 to TRBJ2-5; perhaps TRBD2 as D (5 bases). Input material: peripheral blood. The CDR3 DNA is TGTGCCAGCAGCCCAGGACTCTTAGAGACCCAGTACTTC. Amino acid sequence: CASSPGLLETQYF. Full variable domain (rest looked up from reference TRBV5-4 and TRBJ2-5): ETGVTQSPTHLIKTRGQQVTLRCSSQSGHNTVSWYQQALGQGPQFIFQYYREEENGRGNFPPRFSGLQFPNYSSELNVNALELDDSALYLCASSPGLLETQYFGPGTRLLVL.